The sequence of this T cell receptor beta chain was determined in a study of beta chain features in type 1 diabetes. Study summary: The samples had about 100,000,000 sorted cells examined in all.

On average, the one heparinised blood draw given by each donor was approximately 120 mL. This clone was observed a handful of times. The antigen is unknown. Study-wide points: Within each of all four CD4+ subsets, Type 1 diabetes patients had TCRB CDR3s that were moderately but significantly shorter. When VDJ junctions were examined, type 1 diabetes patients showed fewer insertions and more deletions.

The whole isolated RNA underwent reverse transcription, so sequencing captured expressed TCRB transcripts. Sequencing used immunoSEQ multiplex PCR; TCRdb keeps in-frame clones, though not all of them. The sample consists of approximately 250,000 clones, about a tenth of them appearing once. Trimming removed 2 bases from V and 3 bases from J; junction bases left unmatched: 1. Germline V gene lookup returns CDR1 SGHRS and CDR2 YFSETQ. The CDR3 covers 15 residues. The clonotype comes from a man younger than 45 with type 1 diabetes. The chain combines TRBV5-1 with TRBJ2-5; TRBD2 matches at 13 bases. Sequencing input: naive CD4+ T cells from blood. The CDR3 coding sequence is TGCGCCAGCAGCTTCGGGACTAGCGGGGAAGAGACCCAGTACTTC. Translating it yields CASSFGTSGEETQYF.